This TCR beta chain is from a study of T cell changes during pregnancy in multiple sclerosis. The CDR3 is made up of 13 amino acids. V was pared by 3 bases and J by 5 bases, with 10 bases between. CDR1 is MRHNA, CDR2 SNTAGT, per germline. Here immunoSEQ multiplex PCR was the method, and the copy in TCRdb shows in-frame clones only, minus some. The sample lists some 80,000 clones; 89% were seen once. As regards this clone: Other DNA variants within this sample encode the same CDR3.

This receptor was obtained from a female donor in good health, enrolled as a control in a pregnancy study. This sequence joins TRBV6-4 and TRBJ1-2; weak D call: TRBD1 (6 bases). The sequenced sample was peripheral blood, obtained in the first trimester of pregnancy. The CDR3 region has the DNA TGTGCCAGCAGTGAACAGGGCGATTATGGCTACACCTTC. The encoded protein is CASSEQGDYGYTF.